This T cell receptor (beta chain) was identified during a study of T cell responses to AZD1222 COVID-19 vaccine. Study conclusions and caveats: Clonal diversity was possibly underestimated; the donors were predominantly white British and more often female. Reports indicate that nearly half of spike-specific TCRs are directed at unmutated variant regions. Spike as a whole was targeted by vaccine-associated CD4 TCRs, dominant at 160-218 and 743-854.

The CDR3 sequence is 15 residues long. Trimming at V came to 10 bases and at J to 5 bases, leaving 11 bases not matched to a gene. The germline V gene encodes CDR1 SGHTA and CDR2 FQGNSA. Generated by immunoSEQ multiplex PCR, the TCRdb table keeps only in-frame clones and is missing some. The profile shows about 140,000 clones, around 89% of them singletons. Notes on this clone: What it binds is unknown.

This sequence was found in an adult in good health. The V call is TRBV7-2, the J call TRBJ2-5, with 12 positions matching TRBD2. Specimen: peripheral blood, collected on day 0 of AZD1222 vaccination. In nucleotides, the CDR3 is TGTGCCACAGCGTGGCTAGCGGGGGGGCTCGAGACCCAGTACTTC. Residues: CATAWLAGGLETQYF.